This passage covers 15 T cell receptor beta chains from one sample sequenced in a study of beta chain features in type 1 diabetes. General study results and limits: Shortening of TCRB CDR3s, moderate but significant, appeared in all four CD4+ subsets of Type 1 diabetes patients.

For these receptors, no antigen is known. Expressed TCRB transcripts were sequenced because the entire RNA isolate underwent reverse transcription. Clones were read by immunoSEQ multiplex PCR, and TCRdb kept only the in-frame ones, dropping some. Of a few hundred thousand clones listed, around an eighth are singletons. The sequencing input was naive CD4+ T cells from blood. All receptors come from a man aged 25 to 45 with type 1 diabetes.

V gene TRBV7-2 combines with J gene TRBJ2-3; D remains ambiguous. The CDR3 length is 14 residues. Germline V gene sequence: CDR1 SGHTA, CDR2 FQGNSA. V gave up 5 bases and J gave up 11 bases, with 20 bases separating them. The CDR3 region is CASSLQNGPIKQYF. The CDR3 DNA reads TGTGCCAGCAGCCTTCAAAATGGGCCCATAAAGCAGTATTTT.

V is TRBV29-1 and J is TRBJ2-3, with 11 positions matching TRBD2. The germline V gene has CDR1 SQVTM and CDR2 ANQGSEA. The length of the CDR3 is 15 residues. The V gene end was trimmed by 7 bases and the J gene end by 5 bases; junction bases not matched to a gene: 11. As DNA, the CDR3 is TGCAGCGGTAAGCGACTAGCGGGACTTGGAGATACGCAGTATTTT. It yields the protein CSGKRLAGLGDTQYF.

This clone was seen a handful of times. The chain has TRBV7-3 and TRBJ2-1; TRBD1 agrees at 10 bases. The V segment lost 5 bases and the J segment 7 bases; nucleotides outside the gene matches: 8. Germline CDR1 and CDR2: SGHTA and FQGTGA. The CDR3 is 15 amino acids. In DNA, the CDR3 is TGTGCCAGCAGCGGTACCGGGACAGGGGAGAATGAGCAGTTCTTC. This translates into CASSGTGTGENEQFF. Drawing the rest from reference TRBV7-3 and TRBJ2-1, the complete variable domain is GAGVSQTPSNKVTEKGKYVELRCDPISGHTALYWYRQSLGQGPEFLIYFQGTGAADDSGLPNDRFFAVRPEGSVSTLKIQRTERGDSAVYLCASSGTGTGENEQFFGPGTRLTVL.

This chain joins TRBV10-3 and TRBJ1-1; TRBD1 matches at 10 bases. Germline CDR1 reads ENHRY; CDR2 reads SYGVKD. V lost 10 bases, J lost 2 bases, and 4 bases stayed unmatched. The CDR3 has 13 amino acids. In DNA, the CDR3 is TGTGCCACCCGGGACAGGGGTAACACTGAAGCTTTCTTT. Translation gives CATRDRGNTEAFF.

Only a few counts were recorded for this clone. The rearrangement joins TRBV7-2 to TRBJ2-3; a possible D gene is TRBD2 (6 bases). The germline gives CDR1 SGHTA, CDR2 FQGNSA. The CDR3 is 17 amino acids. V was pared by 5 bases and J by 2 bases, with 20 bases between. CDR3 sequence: CASSLLVGSGFTDTQYF. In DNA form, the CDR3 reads TGTGCCAGCAGCCTCTTAGTGGGTAGCGGATTCACAGATACGCAGTATTTT.

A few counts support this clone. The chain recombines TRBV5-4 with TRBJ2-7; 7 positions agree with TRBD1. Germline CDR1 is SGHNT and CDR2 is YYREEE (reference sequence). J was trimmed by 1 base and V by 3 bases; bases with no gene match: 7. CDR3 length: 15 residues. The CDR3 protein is CASSSRQGLSYEQYF. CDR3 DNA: TGTGCCAGCAGCTCCCGACAGGGTCTATCCTACGAGCAGTACTTC.

Here the CDR3 DNA reads TGTGCCAGCAGCTTCACGGGACAGGGGGCCTCTGGAAACACCATATATTTT. This translates into CASSFTGQGASGNTIYF. V gene TRBV7-9 combines with J gene TRBJ1-3; 12 bases line up with TRBD1. Unmatched junction bases numbered 3, after V lost 3 bases and J lost 0 bases. Germline assignment: CDR1 SEHNR and CDR2 FQNEAQ (reference sequence). The CDR3 length is 17 residues.

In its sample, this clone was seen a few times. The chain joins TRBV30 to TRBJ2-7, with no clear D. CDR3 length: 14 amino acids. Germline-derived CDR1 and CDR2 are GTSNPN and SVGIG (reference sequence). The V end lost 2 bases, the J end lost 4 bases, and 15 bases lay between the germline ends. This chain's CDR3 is CAWSTAIFRYEQYF. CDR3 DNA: TGTGCCTGGAGTACAGCTATATTTCGATACGAGCAGTACTTC.

The CDR3 spells CASSLGQGRAETQYF. The CDR3 nucleotides read TGCGCCAGCAGCCTCGGACAGGGCCGGGCGGAGACCCAGTACTTC. The rearrangement joins TRBV4-3 to TRBJ2-5; 8 bases map to TRBD1. From germline, CDR1 is LGHNA and CDR2 YSLEER. The CDR3 runs 15 residues. After removal of 4 bases from V and 5 bases from J, the junction contained 9 bases not matched to a gene.

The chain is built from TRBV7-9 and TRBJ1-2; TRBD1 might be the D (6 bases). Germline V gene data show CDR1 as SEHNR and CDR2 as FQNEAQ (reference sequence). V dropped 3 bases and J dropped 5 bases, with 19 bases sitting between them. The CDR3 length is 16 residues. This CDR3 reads CASSFFAGAPLYGYTF. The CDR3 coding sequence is TGTGCCAGCAGCTTTTTTGCAGGGGCGCCATTATATGGCTACACCTTC.

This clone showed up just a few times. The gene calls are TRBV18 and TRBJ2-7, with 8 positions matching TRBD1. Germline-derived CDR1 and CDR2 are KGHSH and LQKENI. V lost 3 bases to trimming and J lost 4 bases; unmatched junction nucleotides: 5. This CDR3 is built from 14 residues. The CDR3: CASSPGTGYYEQYF. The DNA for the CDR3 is TGTGCCAGCTCACCCGGGACAGGATATTACGAGCAGTACTTC.

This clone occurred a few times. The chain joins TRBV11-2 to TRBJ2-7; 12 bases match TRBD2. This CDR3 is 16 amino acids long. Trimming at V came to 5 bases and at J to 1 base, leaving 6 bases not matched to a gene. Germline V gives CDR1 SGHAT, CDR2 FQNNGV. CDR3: CASSLPTSGRSYEQYF. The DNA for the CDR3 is TGTGCCAGCAGCCTCCCTACTAGCGGGAGGTCCTACGAGCAGTACTTC.

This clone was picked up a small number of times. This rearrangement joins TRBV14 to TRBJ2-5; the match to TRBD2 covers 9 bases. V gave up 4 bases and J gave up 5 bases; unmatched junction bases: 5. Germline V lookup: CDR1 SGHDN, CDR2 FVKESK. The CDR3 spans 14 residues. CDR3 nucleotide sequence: TGTGCCAGCAGCCCCGGGACTAGCTGGGAGACCCAGTACTTC. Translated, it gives CASSPGTSWETQYF.

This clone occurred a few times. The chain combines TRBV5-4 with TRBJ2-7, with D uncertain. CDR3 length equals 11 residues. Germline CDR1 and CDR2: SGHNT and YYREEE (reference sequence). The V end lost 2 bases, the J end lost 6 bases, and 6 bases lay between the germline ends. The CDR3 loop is CASSFSGEQYF. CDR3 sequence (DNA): TGTGCCAGCAGCTTCTCGGGCGAGCAGTACTTC. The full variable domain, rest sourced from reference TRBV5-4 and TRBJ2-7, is ETGVTQSPTHLIKTRGQQVTLRCSSQSGHNTVSWYQQALGQGPQFIFQYYREEENGRGNFPPRFSGLQFPNYSSELNVNALELDDSALYLCASSFSGEQYFGPGTRLTVT.

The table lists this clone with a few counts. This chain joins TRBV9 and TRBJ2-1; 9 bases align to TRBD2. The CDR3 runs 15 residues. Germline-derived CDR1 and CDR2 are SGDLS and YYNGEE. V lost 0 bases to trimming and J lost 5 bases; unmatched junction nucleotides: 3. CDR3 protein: CASSVGTSEHNEQFF. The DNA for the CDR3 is TGTGCCAGCAGCGTAGGGACTAGCGAGCACAATGAGCAGTTCTTC.